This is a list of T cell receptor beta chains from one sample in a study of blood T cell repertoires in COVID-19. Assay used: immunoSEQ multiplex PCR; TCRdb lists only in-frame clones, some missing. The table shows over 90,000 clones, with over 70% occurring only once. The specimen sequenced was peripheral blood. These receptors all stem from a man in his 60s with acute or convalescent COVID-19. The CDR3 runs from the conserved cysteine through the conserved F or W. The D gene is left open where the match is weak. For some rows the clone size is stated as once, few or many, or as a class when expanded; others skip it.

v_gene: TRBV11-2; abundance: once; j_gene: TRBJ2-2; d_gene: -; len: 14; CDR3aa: CASSLEYRVGELFF; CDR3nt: TGTGCCAGCAGCTTGGAGTACAGGGTCGGGGAGCTGTTTTTT
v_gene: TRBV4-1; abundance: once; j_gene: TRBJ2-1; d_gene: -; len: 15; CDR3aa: CASGVTAGSYNEQFF; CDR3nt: TGCGCCAGCGGGGTCACAGCGGGCTCCTACAATGAGCAGTTCTTC
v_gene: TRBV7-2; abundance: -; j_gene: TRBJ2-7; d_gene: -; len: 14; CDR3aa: CASRHDSLSYEQYF; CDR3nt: TGTGCCAGCAGACATGACAGCCTCTCCTACGAGCAGTACTTC
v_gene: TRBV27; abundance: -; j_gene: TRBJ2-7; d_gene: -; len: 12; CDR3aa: CASSLLGYEQYF; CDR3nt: TGTGCCAGCAGTTTACTAGGCTACGAGCAGTACTTC
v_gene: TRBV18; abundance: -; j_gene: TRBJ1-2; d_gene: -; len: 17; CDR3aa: CASSPLVATGKNYGYTF; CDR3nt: TGTGCCAGCTCACCGCTGGTAGCGACCGGCAAAAACTATGGCTACACCTTC
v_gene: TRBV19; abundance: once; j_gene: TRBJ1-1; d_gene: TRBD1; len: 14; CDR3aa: CASTGDRSITEAFF; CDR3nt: TGTGCCAGTACCGGGGACAGGTCGATCACTGAAGCTTTCTTT
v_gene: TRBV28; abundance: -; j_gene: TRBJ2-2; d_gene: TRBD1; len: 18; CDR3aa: CASSFPTAGTESTGELFF; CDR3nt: TGTGCCAGCAGTTTTCCAACCGCCGGGACAGAGAGCACCGGGGAGCTGTTTTTT
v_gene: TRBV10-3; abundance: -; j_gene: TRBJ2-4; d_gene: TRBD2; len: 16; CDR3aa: CATGLAGGLAKNIQYF; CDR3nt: TGTGCCACTGGACTAGCGGGGGGGCTAGCCAAAAACATTCAGTACTTC
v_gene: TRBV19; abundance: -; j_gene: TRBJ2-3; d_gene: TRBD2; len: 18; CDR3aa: CASSVLGLAGGPADTQYF; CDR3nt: TGTGCCAGTAGTGTTCTCGGACTAGCGGGGGGGCCTGCCGATACGCAGTATTTT
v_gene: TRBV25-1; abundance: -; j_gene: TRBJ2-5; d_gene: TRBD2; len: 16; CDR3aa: CASSDPRTSRQETQYF; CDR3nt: TGTGCCAGCAGTGACCCCAGGACTAGCAGACAAGAGACCCAGTACTTC
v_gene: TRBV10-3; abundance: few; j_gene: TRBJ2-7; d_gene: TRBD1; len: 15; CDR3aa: CAISESGTGAAEQYF; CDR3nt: TGTGCCATCAGTGAGTCCGGGACAGGAGCGGCCGAGCAGTACTTC
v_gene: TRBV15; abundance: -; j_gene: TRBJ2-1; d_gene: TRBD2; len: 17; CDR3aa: CATSRGLAGGPYNEQFF; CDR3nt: TGTGCCACCAGCAGGGGACTAGCGGGAGGACCCTACAATGAGCAGTTCTTC
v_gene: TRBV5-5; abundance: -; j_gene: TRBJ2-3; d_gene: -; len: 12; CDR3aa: CASSSYTDTQYF; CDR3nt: TGTGCCAGCAGTTCTTACACAGATACGCAGTATTTT
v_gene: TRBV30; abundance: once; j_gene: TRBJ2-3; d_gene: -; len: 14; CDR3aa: CAWSGGHPTDTQYF; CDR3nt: TGTGCCTGGAGTGGGGGACACCCAACAGATACGCAGTATTTT
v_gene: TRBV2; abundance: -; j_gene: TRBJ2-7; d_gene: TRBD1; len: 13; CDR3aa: CASRDRGAYEQYF; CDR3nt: TGTGCCAGCCGGGACAGGGGGGCCTACGAGCAGTACTTC
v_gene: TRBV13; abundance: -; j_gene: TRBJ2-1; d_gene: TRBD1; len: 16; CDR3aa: CASSGAGTGGLNEQFF; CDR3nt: TGTGCCAGCAGCGGTGCCGGGACAGGGGGCCTCAATGAGCAGTTCTTC
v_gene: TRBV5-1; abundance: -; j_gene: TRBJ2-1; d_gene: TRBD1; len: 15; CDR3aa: CASKVGQGEHNEQFF; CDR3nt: TGCGCCAGCAAGGTCGGGCAGGGGGAACACAATGAGCAGTTCTTC
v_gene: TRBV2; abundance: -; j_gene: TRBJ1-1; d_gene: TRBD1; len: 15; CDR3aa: CASSKDEGAFTEAFF; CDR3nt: TGTGCCAGCTCAAAGGACGAGGGGGCGTTCACTGAAGCTTTCTTT
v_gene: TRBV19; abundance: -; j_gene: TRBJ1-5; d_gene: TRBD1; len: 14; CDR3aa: CASTAGGRGQPQHF; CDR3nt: TGTGCCAGTACCGCAGGGGGCAGAGGACAGCCCCAGCATTTT
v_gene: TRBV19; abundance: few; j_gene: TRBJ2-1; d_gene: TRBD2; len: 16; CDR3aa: CASSNPGGETYNEQFF; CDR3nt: TGTGCCAGTAGTAACCCGGGAGGAGAAACCTACAATGAGCAGTTCTTC
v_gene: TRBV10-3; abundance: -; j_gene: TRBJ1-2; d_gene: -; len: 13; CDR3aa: CAISETRDYGYTF; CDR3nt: TGTGCCATCAGTGAGACCAGGGACTATGGCTACACCTTC
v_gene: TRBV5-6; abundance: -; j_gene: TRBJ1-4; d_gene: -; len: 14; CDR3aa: CASSLDGRGEKLFF; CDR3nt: TGTGCCAGCAGCTTGGACGGTCGAGGGGAAAAACTGTTTTTT
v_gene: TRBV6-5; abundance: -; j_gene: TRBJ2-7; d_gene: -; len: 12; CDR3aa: CASSLRGYEQYF; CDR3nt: TGTGCCAGCAGCCTAAGGGGCTACGAGCAGTACTTC
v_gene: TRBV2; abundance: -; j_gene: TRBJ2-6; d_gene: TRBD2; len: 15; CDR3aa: CASSGRVSGANVLTF; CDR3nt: TGTGCCAGCAGCGGGAGGGTCTCCGGGGCCAACGTCCTGACTTTC
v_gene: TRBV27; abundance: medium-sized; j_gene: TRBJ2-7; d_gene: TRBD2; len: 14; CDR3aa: CASSGTSGSLGQYF; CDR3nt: TGTGCCAGCAGCGGGACTAGCGGGAGTTTAGGGCAGTACTTC
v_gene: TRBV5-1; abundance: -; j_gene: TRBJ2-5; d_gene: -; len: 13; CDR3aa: CASSRGQMETQYF; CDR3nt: TGCGCCAGCAGCCGCGGACAGATGGAGACCCAGTACTTC
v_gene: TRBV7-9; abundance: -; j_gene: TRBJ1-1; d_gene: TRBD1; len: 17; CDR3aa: CASSPRTGGFSFAEAFF; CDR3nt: TGTGCCAGCAGCCCCCGGACAGGGGGTTTCAGTTTTGCTGAAGCTTTCTTT
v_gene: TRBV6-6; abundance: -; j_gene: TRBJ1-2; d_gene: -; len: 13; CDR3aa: CASAGVEGYGYTF; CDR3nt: TGTGCCAGCGCAGGGGTCGAGGGTTATGGCTACACCTTC
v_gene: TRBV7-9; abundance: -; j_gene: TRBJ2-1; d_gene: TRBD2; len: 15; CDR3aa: CASSRLAGGPYEQFF; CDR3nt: TGTGCCAGCAGCCGACTAGCGGGAGGGCCCTATGAGCAGTTCTTC
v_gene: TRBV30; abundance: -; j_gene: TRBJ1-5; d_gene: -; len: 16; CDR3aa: CAWSVNSGGGNQPQHF; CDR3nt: TGTGCCTGGAGTGTAAATTCCGGGGGGGGCAATCAGCCCCAGCATTTT
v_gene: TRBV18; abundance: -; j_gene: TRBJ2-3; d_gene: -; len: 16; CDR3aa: CASSLYQDSKFNTQYF; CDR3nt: TGTGCCAGCTCCCTCTATCAGGACAGCAAATTCAATACGCAGTATTTT